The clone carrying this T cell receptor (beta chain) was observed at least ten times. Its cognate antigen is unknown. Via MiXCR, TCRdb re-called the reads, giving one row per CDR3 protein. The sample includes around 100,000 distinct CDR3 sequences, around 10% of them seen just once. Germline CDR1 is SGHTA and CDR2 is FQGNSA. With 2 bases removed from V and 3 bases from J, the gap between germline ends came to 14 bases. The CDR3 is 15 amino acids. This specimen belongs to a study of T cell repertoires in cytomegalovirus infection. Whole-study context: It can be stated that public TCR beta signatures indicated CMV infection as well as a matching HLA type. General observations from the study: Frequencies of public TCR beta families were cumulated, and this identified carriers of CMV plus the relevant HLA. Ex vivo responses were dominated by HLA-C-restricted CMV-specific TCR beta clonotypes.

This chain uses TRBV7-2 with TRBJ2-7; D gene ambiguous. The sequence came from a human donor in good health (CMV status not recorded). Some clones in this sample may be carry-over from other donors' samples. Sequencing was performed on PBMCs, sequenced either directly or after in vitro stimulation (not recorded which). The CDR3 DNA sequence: TGTGCCAGCAGCTTAATATGTGAATCAAACTACGAGCAGTACGTC. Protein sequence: CASSLICESNYEQYV.